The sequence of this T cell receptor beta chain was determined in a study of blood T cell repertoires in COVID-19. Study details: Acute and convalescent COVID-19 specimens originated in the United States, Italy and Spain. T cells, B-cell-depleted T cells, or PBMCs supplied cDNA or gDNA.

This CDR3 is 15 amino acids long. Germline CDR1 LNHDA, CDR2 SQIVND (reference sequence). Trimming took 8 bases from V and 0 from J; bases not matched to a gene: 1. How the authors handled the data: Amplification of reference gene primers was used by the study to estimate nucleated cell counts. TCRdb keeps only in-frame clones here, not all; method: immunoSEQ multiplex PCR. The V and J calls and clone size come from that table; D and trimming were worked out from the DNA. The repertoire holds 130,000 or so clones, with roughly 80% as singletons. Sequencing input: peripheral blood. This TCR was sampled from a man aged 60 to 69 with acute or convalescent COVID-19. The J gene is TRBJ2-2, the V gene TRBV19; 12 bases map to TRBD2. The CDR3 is CASASGGANTGELFF. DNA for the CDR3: TGTGCCAGTGCTAGCGGGGGGGCGAACACCGGGGAGCTGTTTTTT.